Included here is one TCR beta chain sequence, with context. Data came from immunoSEQ multiplex PCR; TCRdb stores just in-frame clones and leaves some out. The sample contains under 50,000 clones, about 90% of which appear only once. The record originates from a study of OX40 agonist ivuxolimab in advanced cancers. The overall study: A history of anti-PD-1, anti-PD-L1 or anti-CTLA-4 therapy was acceptable, and 40% had some.

The CDR3 covers 12 residues. With 4 bases removed from V and 9 bases from J, the gap between germline ends came to 11 bases. CDR1 is PRHDT, CDR2 FYEKMQ, per germline (reference sequence). The sequence was collected from an adult with an advanced solid tumor such as melanoma, head and neck, liver or kidney cancer. Sample: CD4+ or CD8+ T cells sorted from blood, taken in a trial of the OX40 agonist ivuxolimab. The V gene is TRBV13, the J gene TRBJ2-3, with D hard to call. The CDR3 here is CASSSLGATQYF. For the CDR3, the DNA is TGTGCCAGCAGCTCCCTCGGAGCAACGCAGTATTTT.